This T cell receptor beta chain is from a study of shared clonotypes between healthy human individuals (dated by TCRdb to the early 2020s). Looking at the study overall: A couple of women and a few men aged 18 to 49 years were included in the cohort. Per donor, three plates each were used for CD4 naive and CD4 memory, two for CD8 naive, and one for CD8 memory. The study deeply sequenced blood TCR repertoires of about five healthy adults to estimate repertoire size and the extent of clonotype sharing between individuals. To increase sequencing depth and limit assay-specific biases, TCR repertoire library preparation and sequencing were carried out by different laboratories using diverse techniques. Leukapheresis yielded between about 0.85 and 9.5 billion PBMCs per donor. The research as a whole found: Even with the large sequencing depth, rarefaction of the sorted-subset datasets indicated that sequencing was incomplete. Sampling was limited to blood, and TCR repertoires in tissue likely differ from TCR repertoires in blood. When several donors were compared, the shared fraction of clonotypes was roughly 4.8% for naive CD4, approximately 3.3% for naive CD8, roughly 2.5% for memory CD4, and 0.35% to 0.5% for memory CD8. Larger estimated clonotype richness was generally found for naive subsets than for memory subsets. Because the study included only a small number of donors, the genetic and exposure-history diversity represented was limited. Compared with non-shared clonotypes, the clonotypes found in all four sorted-subset donors had higher generation probabilities. Pairwise subsampling indicated that sequencing depth was expected to affect the degree of clonotype sharing among donors.

For this chain, trimming is 1 base at the V end and 9 bases at the J end, and the number of junction bases without a gene match is 7. From a lookup of the germline V gene (reference sequence), CDR1 and CDR2 are SGHNT and YYREEE. The CDR3 numbers 15 residues from cysteine through phenylalanine. Kept here is only the CDR3 DNA, which spans 45 bases and is read in frame from base 1. Comment on this clone: Its antigen is not yet known. No qualities accompany the bases; no much larger clone lies one base away.

Healthy HIV-negative adults with no recently reported acute infections or vaccinations were included as donors. Only Caucasian adults living in Nashville, Tennessee, USA were represented among the donors. CD4+ T cells were enriched through magnetic negative selection, after which naive cells were positively selected on CD45RA and the remaining negative fraction served as the memory subset. After blood collection by leukapheresis, PBMCs were isolated using Ficoll-Histopaque density gradient centrifugation and then cryopreserved in the vapor phase of liquid nitrogen. Analytical flow cytometry was used to check the purity and quantity of each magnetically sorted T cell population. From each sorted fraction, genomic DNA was isolated and quantified by UV absorbance on a Nanodrop 2000c. TCR CDR3 regions were amplified from genomic DNA by multiplex PCR using the deep immunoSEQ assay. For each cell subset, the extracted genomic DNA was distributed evenly across all wells of several immunoSEQ 96-well plates, and each plate served as one replicate. For sorted subsets, each replicate PCR was loaded with around 220 ng genomic DNA, equivalent to 32,000 or so T cell genomes. The purified libraries were quantified using a Qubit 3.0 fluorometer, sized with a Bioanalyzer 2100, and then quantified again using the KAPA Library Quantification kit. Every immunoSEQ 96-well plate was sequenced on a separate single-read 150-cycle Illumina NextSeq 550 flow cell. The paper's processing steps were these. The immunoSEQ output contained only junctional sequences without quality scores, so filtering could not match that applied to full-length reads. Sequences were annotated with PyIR, a Python wrapper for IgBLAST v1.9, using IMGT germline references to assign V/J genes and CDR3. Reads were removed for weak V/J assignments (E-value above 1e-6), missing CDR3, stop codons, out-of-frame junctions, or ambiguous translated residues. V3J clonotypes were defined by identical inferred V gene, J gene, and CDR3 amino acid sequence. The percentage overlap between two repertoires was calculated by dividing the number of shared unique clonotypes by the size of the smaller repertoire. Repertoire richness was assessed with RTK rarefaction, the Chao1 estimator, and Recon v2.1 estimates of unobserved clonotypes. Generation probabilities were computed with OLGA for all TCRbeta clonotypes obtained by the gDNA method from a few donors. The immuneACCESS repertoire file appears here via TCRdb, limited to in-frame rearrangements. These files lack a portion of the clones; in checked studies, under half of the deficit traces to unresolved V genes, and the cause of the others is not known. For V, J and clone size, that table is used; D and trimming come from the DNA. This sample is represented by roughly 2.4 million clones; around 95% of them were singletons. The ten largest clones add up to less than 0.15% of the sample.

The TCR comes from a man aged 18 to 35 in good health. Recombination connected TRBV5-4 to TRBJ2-1; 10 bases in the middle match TRBD2. The sequenced material came from naive CD4+ T cells sorted from blood. The sample's cell subset or site, from its label and the paper: CD45RA+ positively selected. The CDR3 amino acid sequence is: CASSLPSGSRSEQFF. The DNA sequence is TGTGCCAGCAGCTTGCCTAGCGGGAGTCGTAGTGAGCAGTTCTTC.